The 5 T cell receptor beta chains below all came from one sample that was sequenced in a study of CD8 T cells in ankylosing spondylitis. From the 5' RACE reads, TCRdb called clonotypes with MiXCR, one entry per CDR3 protein. This sample has about 250,000 distinct CDR3 sequences, with more than 25% found just once. The sequenced sample was blood, either unsorted or a sorted T cell fraction (not recorded which). All receptors come from a male donor with ankylosing spondylitis or in good health (not recorded which).

This clonotype appeared a few times. The chain recombines TRBV28 with TRBJ2-7; a possible D gene is TRBD1 (5 bases). With 5 bases removed from V and 0 bases from J, the gap between germline ends came to 8 bases. Per germline, CDR1 MDHEN and CDR2 SYDVKM. The length of the CDR3 is 13 residues. CDR3 sequence: CASSRTNSYEQYF. The DNA of the CDR3 is TGTGCCAGCAGTAGGACAAACTCCTACGAGCAGTACTTC. Complete variable domain (other parts from reference TRBV28 and TRBJ2-7): DVKVTQSSRYLVKRTGEKVFLECVQDMDHENMFWYRQDPGLGLRLIYFSYDVKMKEKGDIPEGYSVSREKKERFSLILESASTNQTSMYLCASSRTNSYEQYFGPGTRLTVT.

The chain links TRBV7-7 to TRBJ2-1; D gene uncertain. Germline V CDR1 and CDR2: SSHAT, FNYEAQ (reference sequence). Trimming cost V 5 bases and J 0 bases, with 11 bases left between them. CDR3 length: 15 amino acids. The CDR3: CASSPTPSSYNEQFF. The CDR3 DNA sequence: TGTGCCAGCAGCCCTACACCAAGCTCCTACAATGAGCAGTTCTTC.

This clonotype has more than one count but fewer than ten. The V gene is TRBV5-1, the J gene TRBJ1-5; TRBD1 might be the D (6 bases). Trimming removed 0 bases from V and 4 bases from J, with 8 bases in between. The germline gives CDR1 SGHRS, CDR2 YFSETQ. This CDR3 region has 14 residues. CDR3 sequence: CASSLAGQNQPQHF. CDR3 coding DNA: TGCGCCAGCAGCTTGGCGGGACAAAATCAGCCCCAGCATTTT.

This chain joins TRBV7-2 and TRBJ2-1; maybe TRBD2 (5 bases). Trimming removed 5 bases at V and 13 bases at J, with 18 bases between. The CDR3 runs 13 residues. Germline V gene data show CDR1 as SGHTA and CDR2 as FQGNSA. CDR3 protein: CASSPEWLAPQFF. The CDR3 coding sequence is TGTGCCAGCAGCCCGGAGTGGTTAGCGCCTCAGTTCTTC.

This clonotype was picked up a small number of times. The V call is TRBV9, the J call TRBJ2-5, with D uncertain. Trimming left V 0 bases short and J 7 bases short, with 13 bases between. This CDR3 is built from 14 residues. Per the germline V gene, CDR1 is SGDLS and CDR2 is YYNGEE. This CDR3 reads CASSVEHSTLTQYF. In DNA, the CDR3 is TGTGCCAGCAGCGTAGAACACTCAACGCTGACCCAGTACTTC.